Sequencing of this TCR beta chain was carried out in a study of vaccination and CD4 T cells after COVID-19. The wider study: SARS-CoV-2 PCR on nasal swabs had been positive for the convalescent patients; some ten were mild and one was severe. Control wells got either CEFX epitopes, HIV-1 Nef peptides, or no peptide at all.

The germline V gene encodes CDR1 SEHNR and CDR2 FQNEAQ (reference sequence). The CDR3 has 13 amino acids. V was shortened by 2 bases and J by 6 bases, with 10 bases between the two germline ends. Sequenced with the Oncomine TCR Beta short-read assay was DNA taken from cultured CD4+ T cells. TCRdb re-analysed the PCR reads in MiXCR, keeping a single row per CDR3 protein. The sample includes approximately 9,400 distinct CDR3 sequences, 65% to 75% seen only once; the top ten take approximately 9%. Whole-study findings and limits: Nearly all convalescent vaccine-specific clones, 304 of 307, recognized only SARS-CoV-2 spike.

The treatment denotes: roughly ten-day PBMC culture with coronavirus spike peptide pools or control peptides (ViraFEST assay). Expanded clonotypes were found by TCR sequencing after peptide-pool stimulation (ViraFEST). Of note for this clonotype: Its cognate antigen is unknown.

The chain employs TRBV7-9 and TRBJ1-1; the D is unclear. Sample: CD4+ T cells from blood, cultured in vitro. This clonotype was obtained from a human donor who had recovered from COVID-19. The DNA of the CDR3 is TGTGCCAGCAGCTTAATAGGGAATGCTGAAGCTTTCTTT. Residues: CASSLIGNAEAFF.